This T cell receptor (beta chain) comes out of a study of CD8 T cells in Susac syndrome. CDR1 SGHRS and CDR2 YFSETQ come from the germline V gene. The CDR3 spans 14 residues. Trimming left V 0 bases short and J 3 bases short, with 9 bases between. Sequencing targeted TCR beta in blood CD8+ and CD4+ T cells. An amount of RNA that ranged from roughly 0.5 to 1 ug was reverse transcribed with random hexamers. One entry per CDR3 protein, called by TCRdb with MiXCR from the immunoSEQ multiplex PCR reads. Among over 150,000 distinct CDR3 sequences listed, 95% to 97% were seen once. The chain combines TRBV5-1 with TRBJ2-5, with a tentative D call TRBD1 (6 bases). The receptor was derived from a human donor with Susac syndrome. Input material: CD4+ T cells from PBMCs. The CDR3 region is CASSLDRAEETQYF. CDR3 coding DNA: TGCGCCAGCAGCTTGGACAGGGCTGAAGAGACCCAGTACTTC.